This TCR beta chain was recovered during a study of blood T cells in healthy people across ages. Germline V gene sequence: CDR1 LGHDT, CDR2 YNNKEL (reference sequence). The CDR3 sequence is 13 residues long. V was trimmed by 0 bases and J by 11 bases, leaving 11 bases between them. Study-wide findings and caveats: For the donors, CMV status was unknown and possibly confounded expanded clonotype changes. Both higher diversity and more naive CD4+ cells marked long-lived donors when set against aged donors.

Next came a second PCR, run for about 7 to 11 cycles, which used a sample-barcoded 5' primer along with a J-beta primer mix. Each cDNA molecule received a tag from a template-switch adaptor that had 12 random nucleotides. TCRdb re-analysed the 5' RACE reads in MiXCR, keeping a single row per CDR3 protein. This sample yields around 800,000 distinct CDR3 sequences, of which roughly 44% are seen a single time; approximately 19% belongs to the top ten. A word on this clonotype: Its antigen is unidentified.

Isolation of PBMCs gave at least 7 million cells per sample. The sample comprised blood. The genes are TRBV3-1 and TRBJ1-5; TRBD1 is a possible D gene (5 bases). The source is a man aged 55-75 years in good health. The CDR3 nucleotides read TGTGCCAGCAGCCAAGATAGGATGGGGGCCCAGCATTTT. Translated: CASSQDRMGAQHF.